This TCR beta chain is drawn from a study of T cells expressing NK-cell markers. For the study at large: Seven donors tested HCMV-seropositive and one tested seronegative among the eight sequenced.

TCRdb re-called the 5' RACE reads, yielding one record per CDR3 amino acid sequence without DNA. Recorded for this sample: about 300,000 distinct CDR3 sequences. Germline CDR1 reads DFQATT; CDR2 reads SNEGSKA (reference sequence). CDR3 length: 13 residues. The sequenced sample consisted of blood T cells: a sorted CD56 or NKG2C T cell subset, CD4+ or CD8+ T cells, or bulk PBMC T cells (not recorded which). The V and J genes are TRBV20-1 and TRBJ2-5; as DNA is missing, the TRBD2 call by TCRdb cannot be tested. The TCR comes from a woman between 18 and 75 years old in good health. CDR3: CSKTSGQQETQYF.